These 29 T cell receptor beta chains were all obtained from the same sample, sequenced in a study of beta chain features in type 1 diabetes. General study findings and limits: TCRB CDR3 length was moderately but significantly reduced in all four CD4+ subsets of Type 1 diabetes patients.

Expressed TCRB transcripts were sequenced because the entire RNA isolate underwent reverse transcription. Data came from immunoSEQ multiplex PCR; TCRdb stores just in-frame clones and leaves some out. The sample lists some 350,000 clones; about 10% were seen once. These receptors have no identified antigens. Sequencing was carried out using central memory CD4+ T cells from blood. Every receptor here comes from a man aged 25-45 years with type 1 diabetes.

This clone has a handful of counts. The chain is built from TRBV11-2 and TRBJ2-5; 8 positions match TRBD1. Looked up from germline, CDR1 is SGHAT and CDR2 is FQNNGV. The V segment lost 5 bases and the J segment 0 bases; nucleotides outside the gene matches: 5. There are 15 residues in the CDR3. CDR3 bases: TGTGCCAGCAGCAATCAGGGGGCCAACCAAGAGACCCAGTACTTC. As protein: CASSNQGANQETQYF.

This clone appeared a few times. The chain is built from TRBV7-9 and TRBJ2-1; the D gene is possibly TRBD1 (6 bases). The V gene lost 5 bases and the J gene lost 0 bases, with 14 bases spanning the gap. The CDR3 sequence is 16 residues long. The V gene's germline CDR1 is SEHNR and CDR2 FQNEAQ (reference sequence). CDR3 residues: CASSPIRGSSYNEQFF. The CDR3 DNA is TGTGCCAGCAGCCCTATCAGGGGTAGCTCCTACAATGAGCAGTTCTTC.

This clone was observed a few times. The chain joins TRBV1 to TRBJ2-7. TRBV1 is flagged as a pseudogene. The CDR3 has 12 amino acids. CDR3 amino acids: CTSSPPNYEQYF. The CDR3 DNA follows: TGCACCAGCAGCCCCCCGAACTACGAGCAGTACTTC.

This clone was found a few times. The chain has TRBV7-2 and TRBJ1-1; unclear D gene. Germline V CDR1 and CDR2: SGHTA, FQGNSA. The CDR3 runs to 15 residues. Trimming pared 5 bases from V and 1 base from J, leaving 14 bases between. The CDR3 protein is CASSPRAQGNTEAFF. The CDR3 bases are TGTGCCAGCAGCCCTCGGGCCCAAGGGAACACTGAAGCTTTCTTT.

This clone showed up just a few times. The chain combines TRBV30 with TRBJ2-5; D unclear. V lost 2 bases and J lost 4, with 5 bases in between. Germline V gene data show CDR1 as GTSNPN and CDR2 as SVGIG (reference sequence). The CDR3 length is 11 residues. CDR3 region: CAWSTRETQYF. The CDR3 region has the DNA TGTGCCTGGAGTACCCGAGAGACCCAGTACTTC. The entire variable domain, with the rest obtained from reference TRBV30 and TRBJ2-5, is as follows: SQTIHQWPATLVQPVGSPLSLECTVEGTSNPNLYWYRQAAGRGLQLLFYSVGIGQISSEVPQNLSASRPQDRQFILSSKKLLLSDSGFYLCAWSTRETQYFGPGTRLLVL.

This clone came up a few times. The V and J genes are TRBV6-1 and TRBJ2-2, with unresolved D. Per germline, CDR1 MNHNS and CDR2 SASEGT. Trimming took 10 bases from V and 0 from J, leaving 12 bases between them. CDR3 size: 14 residues. CDR3 region: CAIATPANTGELFF. The CDR3 DNA sequence: TGTGCCATCGCGACTCCCGCGAACACCGGGGAGCTGTTTTTT.

This clone has ten or more counts. V and J are TRBV28 and TRBJ2-1; D is ambiguous. CDR3 size: 12 residues. Deletions cut 4 bases from V and 4 bases from J, with 5 bases between. Germline V gene sequence: CDR1 MDHEN, CDR2 SYDVKM. DNA for the CDR3: TGTGCCAGCAGTTCAATGTACAATGAGCAGTTCTTC. It is translated as CASSSMYNEQFF.

Worth noting for this clone: With a far larger clone one base away, a read error is the likely cause. Other DNA sequences from this sample encode an identical CDR3 as well. V and J are TRBV2 and TRBJ1-4; D is perhaps TRBD1 (5 bases). Trimming pared 8 bases from V and 14 bases from J, leaving 15 bases between. The germline V gene encodes CDR1 SNHLY and CDR2 FYNNEI. The CDR3 consists of 11 residues. CDR3 amino acids: CASQGSGPLFF. The CDR3 DNA is TGTGCCAGCCAGGGTTCAGGACCCCTGTTTTTT.

The V gene is TRBV6-5, the J gene TRBJ2-5, with D possibly being TRBD1 (6 bases). This CDR3 has 16 residues. Deletions cut 0 bases from V and 4 bases from J, with 15 bases between. Germline V gives CDR1 MNHEY, CDR2 SVGAGI. CDR3 in amino acids: CASSYSQGSSGETQYF. CDR3 in DNA: TGTGCCAGCAGTTACTCGCAGGGGTCGAGCGGAGAGACCCAGTACTTC.

V and J are TRBV27 and TRBJ2-1; D uncertain. The V gene's germline CDR1 is MNHEY and CDR2 SMNVEV (reference sequence). The CDR3 is 15 residues long. Between the trimmed V and J ends, which lost 5 bases and 3 bases, there was a span of 14 bases. As DNA, the CDR3 is TGTGCCAGCAGTCTCCCCGACTCATTCTACAATGAGCAGTTCTTC. Protein product: CASSLPDSFYNEQFF.

The chain couples TRBV20-1 to TRBJ2-1, with D perhaps TRBD2 (6 bases). The CDR3 contains 10 residues. From germline, CDR1 is DFQATT and CDR2 SNEGSKA (reference sequence). Here the CDR3 DNA reads TGCAGGACCGGGGGCAATGAGCAGTTCTTC. Protein product: CRTGGNEQFF.

The chain uses TRBV2 and TRBJ1-2; D is uncertain. The CDR3 has 12 amino acids. Trimming stripped 6 bases from V and 7 bases from J, with 12 bases between. The germline CDR1 and CDR2 sequences are SNHLY and FYNNEI. CDR3 loop: CASSPQTSGYTF. CDR3 sequence (DNA): TGTGCCAGCAGCCCACAGACTAGTGGCTACACCTTC.

The chain joins TRBV11-3 to TRBJ1-5; 7 bases match TRBD1. The V segment lost 2 bases and the J segment 5 bases; nucleotides outside the gene matches: 9. Per germline, CDR1 SGHNT and CDR2 YENEEA. The CDR3 extends over 16 amino acids. DNA of the CDR3: TGTGCCAGCAGCTTACGCGCAGGGGGTGAAGATCAGCCCCAGCATTTT. This encodes CASSLRAGGEDQPQHF.

The chain links TRBV28 to TRBJ1-1; 9 nucleotides align to TRBD1. Germline V gene data show CDR1 as MDHEN and CDR2 as SYDVKM. Losses at the gene ends were 5 bases for V and 1 base for J; bases not matched to a gene: 5. The CDR3 has 15 amino acids. Here the CDR3 DNA reads TGTGCCAGCAGTCTTGGACAGGGGACGAACACTGAAGCTTTCTTT. Its protein product is CASSLGQGTNTEAFF. The full variable domain, completed using reference TRBV28 and TRBJ1-1, is DVKVTQSSRYLVKRTGEKVFLECVQDMDHENMFWYRQDPGLGLRLIYFSYDVKMKEKGDIPEGYSVSREKKERFSLILESASTNQTSMYLCASSLGQGTNTEAFFGQGTRLTVV.

The V and J genes are TRBV18 and TRBJ2-3, with 9 bases aligning to TRBD2. J gave up 1 base and V 0 bases, and 8 bases lay outside the gene matches. CDR3 length: 18 amino acids. Germline CDR1 and CDR2: KGHSH and LQKENI. The CDR3 is CASSPPTGSGRRTDTQYF. For the CDR3, the DNA is TGTGCCAGCTCACCACCTACGGGAAGCGGGAGGCGCACAGATACGCAGTATTTT.

Only a few counts were recorded for this clone. The V call is TRBV5-1, the J call TRBJ2-2; no clear D gene. The CDR3 spans 16 residues. Trimming took 0 bases from V and 0 from J, leaving 9 bases between them. Germline CDR1 SGHRS, CDR2 YFSETQ. The CDR3 DNA reads TGCGCCAGCAGCTTGGACCCAGCGACGAACACCGGGGAGCTGTTTTTT. Translating it yields CASSLDPATNTGELFF.

The chain links TRBV4-1 to TRBJ1-5; D is unresolved. The ends were cut back, 1 base at V and 9 bases at J, with 16 bases in the middle. This CDR3 has 15 amino acids. CDR1 MGHRA and CDR2 YSYEKL come from the germline V gene. The CDR3 DNA reads TGCGCCAGCAGCCAAGCACCACACGAGGACTGGCCCCAGCATTTT. It codes for CASSQAPHEDWPQHF.

The chain combines TRBV19 with TRBJ2-7, with D possibly being TRBD2 (5 bases). The length of the CDR3 is 15 residues. The ends were cut back, 0 bases at V and 4 bases at J, with 13 bases in the middle. Germline CDR1 reads LNHDA; CDR2 reads SQIVND (reference sequence). Here the CDR3 DNA reads TGTGCCAGTAGTATAGATGGCCGGGGAGATTACGAGCAGTACTTC. This sequence encodes CASSIDGRGDYEQYF.

This clone appeared many times. This chain connects TRBV4-2 to TRBJ2-5; D may be TRBD2 (6 bases). Looked up from germline, CDR1 is LGHNA and CDR2 is YNFKEQ. V was shortened by 0 bases and J by 4 bases, with 9 bases between the two germline ends. CDR3 length: 14 amino acids. The CDR3: CASSQDTSRETQYF. The DNA of the CDR3 is TGTGCCAGCAGCCAAGATACTAGCCGAGAGACCCAGTACTTC.

This clone occurred a few times. The chain uses TRBV11-3 and TRBJ2-5, with D perhaps matching TRBD2 (5 bases). V lost 1 base and J 5 bases, leaving 11 bases between the germline ends. The germline gives CDR1 SGHNT, CDR2 YENEEA. This CDR3 region has 14 residues. The CDR3, as DNA: TGTGCCAGCAGCTTAGGTTGGCTAGCCGAGACCCAGTACTTC. Its translation is CASSLGWLAETQYF. The entire variable domain, with the rest obtained from reference TRBV11-3 and TRBJ2-5, is as follows: EAGVVQSPRYKIIEKKQPVAFWCNPISGHNTLYWYLQNLGQGPELLIRYENEEAVDDSQLPKDRFSAERLKGVDSTLKIQPAELGDSAVYLCASSLGWLAETQYFGPGTRLLVL.

This clone was detected a few times. Other DNA sequences of this sample code for an identical CDR3. The chain links TRBV5-1 to TRBJ1-2, with no clear D. CDR3 length: 13 amino acids. V dropped 0 bases and J dropped 5 bases, with 8 bases sitting between them. CDR1 is SGHRS, CDR2 YFSETQ, per germline. This CDR3 is CASSLEASYGYTF. DNA of the CDR3: TGCGCCAGCAGCTTGGAAGCTTCTTATGGCTACACCTTC.

This clone was counted between two and nine times. The V call is TRBV27, the J call TRBJ2-7; TRBD2 might be the D (6 bases). The V gene's germline CDR1 is MNHEY and CDR2 SMNVEV (reference sequence). CDR3 length equals 14 residues. V dropped 5 bases and J dropped 0 bases, with 11 bases sitting between them. CDR3 sequence reads: CASSPRTNSYEQYF. CDR3 nucleotide sequence: TGTGCCAGCAGTCCGAGGACTAACTCCTACGAGCAGTACTTC.

As DNA, the CDR3 is TGTGCCATATCAACTCCGGGCAGGGGGAAGGATGAGCAGTTCTTC. Translated: CAISTPGRGKDEQFF. The chain is built from TRBV27 and TRBJ2-1; TRBD1 matches 7 bases. V lost 10 bases to trimming and J lost 8 bases; unmatched junction nucleotides: 17. The CDR3 spans 15 residues. CDR1 and CDR2 from the germline V gene are MNHEY and SMNVEV (reference sequence).

This clone came up a few times. The genes are TRBV5-4 and TRBJ2-1; 11 bases align to TRBD2. The CDR3 covers 17 residues. CDR1 and CDR2 (germline): SGHNT, YYREEE (reference sequence). The trim removed 4 bases at V and 3 bases at J, leaving 9 bases unmatched. This chain's CDR3 is CASSRGGGLAGYNEQFF. The DNA of the CDR3 is TGTGCCAGCAGCCGGGGGGGCGGACTAGCGGGCTACAATGAGCAGTTCTTC. Full variable domain (remainder filled in from reference TRBV5-4 and TRBJ2-1): ETGVTQSPTHLIKTRGQQVTLRCSSQSGHNTVSWYQQALGQGPQFIFQYYREEENGRGNFPPRFSGLQFPNYSSELNVNALELDDSALYLCASSRGGGLAGYNEQFFGPGTRLTVL.

The V and J genes are TRBV5-4 and TRBJ2-3; tentatively, D is TRBD1 (5 bases). Germline CDR1 SGHNT, CDR2 YYREEE (reference sequence). The CDR3 length is 15 residues. The V end was cut by 4 bases, the J end by 3 bases, with 15 bases between. The CDR3 sequence is CASSQRYGATDTQYF. The CDR3 region has the DNA TGTGCCAGCAGCCAACGGTATGGGGCAACAGATACGCAGTATTTT.

This clone turned up a few times. V and J are TRBV7-9 and TRBJ2-7; D may be TRBD1 (5 bases). Germline CDR1 SEHNR, CDR2 FQNEAQ (reference sequence). CDR3 length: 14 residues. The V end lost 5 bases, the J end lost 0 bases, and 11 bases lay between the germline ends. As DNA, the CDR3 is TGTGCCAGCAGCGCCTTGACAGTCTCCTACGAGCAGTACTTC. This encodes CASSALTVSYEQYF.

There are a few counts of this clone. The gene calls are TRBV30 and TRBJ2-1, with D perhaps being TRBD1 or TRBD2 (9 bases each). CDR3 length equals 19 residues. Germline V gene sequence: CDR1 GTSNPN, CDR2 SVGIG (reference sequence). Deletions cut 3 bases from V and 7 bases from J, with 31 bases between. CDR3 residues: CAWRGFTGGGGRAPNEQFF. The CDR3 region has the DNA TGTGCCTGGAGGGGCTTCACAGGGGGCGGCGGGAGGGCCCCGAATGAGCAGTTCTTC.

This clone occurred a few times. V is TRBV7-2 and J is TRBJ2-2; D possibly matches TRBD1 or TRBD2 (6 bases each). Germline values: CDR1 SGHTA, CDR2 FQGNSA. The V gene lost 2 bases and the J gene lost 3 bases, with 13 bases spanning the gap. The CDR3 has 16 residues. The CDR3 region is CASSLRLGGDTGELFF. In nucleotides, the CDR3 is TGTGCCAGCAGCTTAAGACTGGGGGGCGACACCGGGGAGCTGTTTTTT. Full variable domain (remainder filled in from reference TRBV7-2 and TRBJ2-2): GAGVSQSPSNKVTEKGKDVELRCDPISGHTALYWYRQSLGQGLEFLIYFQGNSAPDKSGLPSDRFSAERTGGSVSTLTIQRTQQEDSAVYLCASSLRLGGDTGELFFGEGSRLTVL.

V is TRBV13 and J is TRBJ1-2; a weak D match, TRBD1 (5 bases). Trimming removed 6 bases from V and 2 bases from J, with 7 bases in between. Germline CDR1 and CDR2: PRHDT and FYEKMQ (reference sequence). The CDR3 runs to 12 residues. CDR3 bases: TGTGCCAGCAGACAGGAAAACTATGGCTACACCTTC. This sequence encodes CASRQENYGYTF.